This T cell receptor (beta chain) was sequenced during a study of T cells after yellow fever vaccination. Study outcomes and limitations: Post-booster reappearance was seen for most primary-vaccination clones (roughly 96% CD4, roughly 91% CD8).

The trim removed 6 bases at V and 0 bases at J, leaving 7 bases unmatched. Germline V gene sequence: CDR1 MNHEY, CDR2 SVGEGT. The CDR3 spans 15 residues. TCRdb processed the 5' RACE reads anew with MiXCR; each CDR3 protein has one entry. The sample has some 350,000 distinct CDR3 sequences; about 9.5% are singletons. This clonotype was observed a few times. Its antigen is as yet unknown. The receptor was isolated from a man aged 18-30 years who received the YFV17D yellow fever vaccine. V usage is TRBV6-2 or TRBV6-3 and J usage is TRBJ1-2, with 7 positions matching TRBD1. The sequencing here drew on PBMCs, taken on the day of the first yellow fever vaccination. The CDR3 DNA follows: TGTGCCAGCAGCGGACAGGAACTAGCTAACTATGGCTACACCTTC. Translated, it gives CASSGQELANYGYTF.